This TCR beta chain was sequenced in a study of blood T cell repertoires in COVID-19. The germline V and J ends were trimmed by 5 bases and 0 bases, with 12 bases remaining between them. CDR3 length equals 15 residues. Germline lookup yields CDR1 MNHEY and CDR2 SVGAGI. Sequencing was performed with immunoSEQ multiplex PCR; in TCRdb, only in-frame clones are kept and a portion is missing. The table lists 350,000 to 450,000 clones, roughly 90% of them singletons, with around 7.5% in the top ten. Patients in Seattle were enrolled during active infection, then followed longitudinally. This chain joins TRBV6-5 and TRBJ2-3, with a tentative D call TRBD2 (5 bases). The receptor comes from an older woman with COVID-19, enrolled during active disease. Source material: peripheral blood. CDR3 sequence: CASSIYSGSTDTQYF. The CDR3 bases are TGTGCCAGCAGTATCTACTCGGGGAGCACAGATACGCAGTATTTT.